These 20 T cell receptor beta chains originate from one sample sequenced in a study of Graves' ophthalmopathy and Graves' hyperthyroidism. Beta-chain TCR CDR3 regions were amplified from RNA transcripts. First-round RT-PCR used HTBI primers; second-round multiplex PCR followed. MiXCR was run by TCRdb on the multiplex PCR reads, yielding one entry per CDR3 protein. The data show about 380,000 distinct CDR3 sequences, less than 20% seen once. The sample was peripheral blood. These TCRs come from a woman aged 18-29 years with stable Graves' hyperthyroidism.

This clonotype was seen only a few times. The V gene is TRBV2, the J gene TRBJ2-2; D may be TRBD1 (5 bases). Germline CDR1 is SNHLY and CDR2 is FYNNEI. V lost 8 bases to trimming and J lost 1 base, with 11 bases between them. The CDR3 totals 14 residues. In nucleotides, the CDR3 is TGTGCCAGCCTAGGACAAATGAACACCGGGGAGCTGTTTTTT. Translation gives CASLGQMNTGELFF.

This clonotype is a singleton in its sample. V and J are TRBV11-2 and TRBJ1-2; D may be TRBD1 (5 bases). The V end lost 0 bases, the J end lost 0 bases, and 14 bases lay between the germline ends. CDR1 is SGHAT, CDR2 FQNNGV, per germline. This CDR3 spans 17 amino acids. The CDR3 DNA sequence: TGTGCCAGCAGCTTAGAGCAGTCCCGGGGACCTAACTATGGCTACACCTTC. Amino acids: CASSLEQSRGPNYGYTF.

This sequence joins TRBV6-2 or TRBV6-3 and TRBJ1-6, with D possibly being TRBD1 (6 bases). The CDR3 is 17 residues long. V dropped 10 bases and J dropped 4 bases, with 23 bases sitting between them. The V gene's germline CDR1 is MNHEY and CDR2 SVGEGT. This CDR3 reads CATEPGQEAAYNSPLHF. CDR3 DNA: TGTGCCACAGAGCCGGGACAAGAAGCCGCGTATAATTCACCCCTCCACTTT.

A note on this clonotype: A read error may produce the germline difference seen at one junction end. This sequence joins TRBV19 and TRBJ2-2, with 9 bases matching TRBD1. Germline assignment: CDR1 LNHDA and CDR2 SQIVND (reference sequence). The CDR3 has 17 amino acids. Here the CDR3 reads CASSAKGQGVLAGGLFF. DNA for the CDR3: TGTGCCAGTAGTGCCAAGGGACAGGGAGTATTGGCCGGGGGGCTGTTTTTT.

This clonotype was counted ten times or more. The chain couples TRBV6-2 or TRBV6-3 to TRBJ1-1, with a weak D call TRBD1 (5 bases). V lost 6 bases to trimming and J lost 11 bases, with 19 bases between them. Germline V gene data show CDR1 as MNHEY and CDR2 as SVGEGT. This CDR3 has 13 residues. CDR3 in amino acids: CASSGLTRGLAFF. In DNA form, the CDR3 reads TGTGCCAGCAGCGGCTTAACCCGGGGACTTGCTTTCTTT.

The sample holds one count of this clonotype. This chain uses TRBV7-2 with TRBJ2-4; 9 bases are shared with TRBD1. Germline lookup yields CDR1 SGHTA and CDR2 FQGNSA. V lost 5 bases and J lost 1; bases outside the gene matches: 9. The CDR3 consists of 17 residues. CDR3 coding DNA: TGTGCCAGCAGCCTAGGGACAGGGAAGTCCGCCAAAAACATTCAGTACTTC. It is translated as CASSLGTGKSAKNIQYF.

This clonotype turned up a few times. The genes are TRBV12-3 or TRBV12-4 and TRBJ1-1; tentatively, D is TRBD1 (5 bases). This CDR3 has 13 residues. V lost 6 bases and J 6 bases, leaving 14 bases between the germline ends. The CDR3: CASRGSGDAEAFF. CDR3 coding DNA: TGTGCCAGCAGGGGATCTGGGGACGCTGAAGCTTTCTTT.

The chain carries TRBV11-1 and TRBJ2-7, with D maybe TRBD1 (6 bases). The V and J ends lost 5 bases and 0 bases respectively, with 17 bases between them. Germline V lookup: CDR1 SGHAT, CDR2 FQDESV (reference sequence). This CDR3 contains 16 residues. CDR3: CASSRPGRDNSYEQYF. In nucleotides, the CDR3 is TGTGCCAGCAGCCGTCCTGGCCGGGACAACTCCTACGAGCAGTACTTC.

This clonotype occurred many times. The chain employs TRBV6-7 and TRBJ1-6, with 9 positions matching TRBD1. TRBV6-7 is noted as an ORF with a role that remains uncertain. The CDR3 contains 13 residues. After removal of 9 bases from V and 10 bases from J, the junction contained 7 bases not matched to a gene. The DNA of the CDR3 is TGTGCCAGTACCGGGACAGGGAAGTCACCCCTCCACTTT. Protein product: CASTGTGKSPLHF.

This clonotype was counted ten times or more. The V call is TRBV7-2, the J call TRBJ2-5, with 7 bases identical to TRBD2. The length of the CDR3 is 17 residues. The trim removed 5 bases at V and 5 bases at J, leaving 17 bases unmatched. Germline V gene lookup returns CDR1 SGHTA and CDR2 FQGNSA. CDR3 region: CASSIPDRGLGGETQYF. The CDR3 coding sequence is TGTGCCAGCAGCATCCCCGACCGAGGCTTGGGGGGGGAGACCCAGTACTTC. The whole variable domain, filled in from reference TRBV7-2 and TRBJ2-5, reads GAGVSQSPSNKVTEKGKDVELRCDPISGHTALYWYRQSLGQGLEFLIYFQGNSAPDKSGLPSDRFSAERTGGSVSTLTIQRTQQEDSAVYLCASSIPDRGLGGETQYFGPGTRLLVL.

At least ten counts were recorded for this clonotype. This chain joins TRBV11-2 and TRBJ1-1, with TRBD1 as a possible D gene (6 bases). CDR1 is SGHAT, CDR2 FQNNGV, per germline. The CDR3 covers 14 residues. V lost 2 bases, J lost 7 bases, and 14 bases lay in between. The CDR3 protein is CASSLIRGRNEAFF. CDR3 DNA: TGTGCCAGCAGCTTAATTAGGGGGAGAAATGAAGCTTTCTTT.

This clonotype has ten or more counts. The CDR3: CASSPDGQGYTF. The CDR3 region has the DNA TGTGCCAGCAGCCCCGACGGGCAGGGCTACACCTTC. The V call is TRBV11-3, the J call TRBJ1-2; D is undetermined. Trimming cost V 5 bases and J 8 bases, with 12 bases left between them. Germline CDR1 and CDR2: SGHNT and YENEEA. The CDR3 loop spans 12 amino acids.

Notes on this clonotype: This could be a read error, since a much larger clone is one nucleotide away. The chain combines TRBV6-2 or TRBV6-3 with TRBJ1-2; tentative D call: TRBD1 (6 bases). This CDR3 comprises 15 residues. Germline CDR1 reads MNHEY; CDR2 reads SVGEGT. The CDR3 region is CASRLSSGTGSGYAF. The CDR3 DNA sequence: TGTGCCAGCAGGCTATCCTCCGGAACAGGGTCTGGCTACGCCTTC.

This clonotype was seen at least ten times. This chain connects TRBV29-1 to TRBJ2-2; D ambiguous. The V gene lost 3 bases and the J gene lost 5 bases, with 10 bases spanning the gap. From germline, CDR1 is SQVTM and CDR2 ANQGSEA. The CDR3 consists of 13 residues. The CDR3 DNA sequence: TGCAGCGTTGACCCCCCCGGGACCGGGGAGCTGTTTTTT. Amino acid sequence: CSVDPPGTGELFF.

The sample holds a few counts of this clonotype. The chain uses TRBV12-3 or TRBV12-4 and TRBJ2-3, with a possible D match to TRBD2 (6 bases). The CDR3 spans 13 residues. V was pared by 6 bases and J by 6 bases, with 13 bases between. The CDR3 sequence: CASSPGLLDTQYF. The CDR3, as DNA: TGTGCCAGCAGCCCGGGACTTTTGGATACGCAGTATTTT.

The chain links TRBV20-1 to TRBJ2-5; tentatively, D is TRBD2 (6 bases). This CDR3 is built from 14 residues. Germline V CDR1 and CDR2: DFQATT, SNEGSKA (reference sequence). Trimming removed 2 bases at V and 4 bases at J, with 14 bases between. The CDR3 bases are TGCAGTGCTAGACAGGCGGGGAGAGGAGAGACCCAGTACTTC. Its protein is CSARQAGRGETQYF.

This clonotype was counted many times. The chain employs TRBV7-8 and TRBJ2-7; 8 nucleotides agree with TRBD2. From germline, CDR1 is SGHVS and CDR2 FQNEAQ. Losses at the gene ends were 5 bases for V and 2 bases for J; bases not matched to a gene: 8. This CDR3 is 15 amino acids long. CDR3 sequence: CASSTTSGGPYEQYF. The CDR3 DNA is TGTGCCAGCAGCACCACGAGCGGGGGACCCTACGAGCAGTACTTC.

The table lists this clonotype with many counts. The chain employs TRBV7-2 and TRBJ1-1; possibly TRBD1 for D (6 bases). The germline V gene encodes CDR1 SGHTA and CDR2 FQGNSA. V lost 3 bases and J lost 0, with 14 bases in between. The CDR3 is made up of 16 amino acids. The CDR3 here is CASSFRWTAMNTEAFF. CDR3 in DNA: TGTGCCAGCAGCTTTAGGTGGACAGCCATGAACACTGAAGCTTTCTTT. Drawing the rest from reference TRBV7-2 and TRBJ1-1, the complete variable domain is GAGVSQSPSNKVTEKGKDVELRCDPISGHTALYWYRQSLGQGLEFLIYFQGNSAPDKSGLPSDRFSAERTGGSVSTLTIQRTQQEDSAVYLCASSFRWTAMNTEAFFGQGTRLTVV.

This clonotype was picked up a small number of times. The chain couples TRBV7-6 to TRBJ2-5; D is tentatively TRBD1 or TRBD2 (6 bases each). The CDR3 totals 13 residues. The germline V and J ends were trimmed by 5 bases and 5 bases, with 12 bases remaining between them. The germline V gene encodes CDR1 SGHVS and CDR2 FNYEAQ. For the CDR3, the DNA is TGTGCCAGCAGCCCGGGGGCGGCGGAGACCCAGTACTTC. Protein product: CASSPGAAETQYF.

This clonotype has ten or more counts. V is TRBV6-1 and J is TRBJ2-7; 7 bases line up with TRBD1. The CDR3 contains 15 residues. V shed 4 bases, J shed 3 bases, and the junction held 9 bases outside the gene matches. Per germline, CDR1 MNHNS and CDR2 SASEGT. The CDR3, as DNA: TGTGCCAGCAGTGGGGGACAGATATATATCTACGAGCAGTACTTC. Encoded protein: CASSGGQIYIYEQYF.